A selection of T cell receptor beta chains follows, all from one sample in a study of T cells in localized non-small cell lung cancer. Only in-frame clones appear in the TCRdb table, and some are missing; sequencing was by immunoSEQ multiplex PCR. The table has several thousand clones, roughly 24% seen once; the top ten hold 5% to 6.5%. This specimen was lung tumor tissue, taken before any cancer treatment. The source of these receptors is a female donor over 55 with stage I lung adenocarcinoma. CDR3s leave out the opening cysteine and the closing phenylalanine or tryptophan. Clone size is given for some rows only: seen once, a few or many times, or a class if the clone is expanded.

CDR3: ASSLNPPGLGANVLT; J: TRBJ2-6; size: .; V: TRBV7-4
CDR3: ASSFDSRNSPLH; J: TRBJ1-6; size: medium-sized; V: TRBV11-3
CDR3: ASSSGTGYYGYT; J: TRBJ1-2; size: medium-sized; V: TRBV11-3
CDR3: ASSWTSELRETQY; J: TRBJ2-5; size: few; V: TRBV19
CDR3: ASSGQGSGNTIY; J: TRBJ1-3; size: .; V: TRBV6-8
CDR3: ASRAGGGQGKRGNQPQH; J: TRBJ1-5; size: .; V: TRBV6-8
CDR3: ASTPSTPSSYNEQF; J: TRBJ2-1; size: few; V: TRBV28
CDR3: ATSARSGSSYEQY; J: TRBJ2-7; size: .; V: TRBV15
CDR3: ASSLGAGAYEQY; J: TRBJ2-7; size: .; V: TRBV11-3
CDR3: ASSQTGGQDSYEQY; J: TRBJ2-7; size: .; V: TRBV18
CDR3: ASRGTGVYYEQY; J: TRBJ2-7; size: .; V: TRBV6-8
CDR3: ASSATTATDTQY; J: TRBJ2-3; size: medium-sized; V: TRBV6-8
CDR3: ASSHHRGVGDEQY; J: TRBJ2-7; size: .; V: TRBV28
CDR3: ASSYSYGSNQPQH; J: TRBJ1-5; size: .; V: TRBV6-8
CDR3: SVDLRTDYGYT; J: TRBJ1-2; size: .; V: TRBV29-1
CDR3: ASSPWGVGDEQY; J: TRBJ2-7; size: .; V: TRBV18
CDR3: ASSRTSGGEETQY; J: TRBJ2-5; size: few; V: TRBV19
CDR3: ASSYGIGAGGPGEQF; J: TRBJ2-1; size: few; V: TRBV6-8
CDR3: ASSEAASGVAD; J: TRBJ2-5; size: .; V: TRBV9
CDR3: ASSEAKGGYNEQF; J: TRBJ2-1; size: medium-sized; V: TRBV6-1
CDR3: ASSLMVAGGPSTDTQY; J: TRBJ2-3; size: large; V: TRBV11-3
CDR3: ASSYSRGGVSGANVLT; J: TRBJ2-6; size: .; V: TRBV6-8
CDR3: ASSIYSSTYNEQF; J: TRBJ2-1; size: .; V: TRBV19
CDR3: ASSLMQGPYEQY; J: TRBJ2-7; size: .; V: TRBV11-3
CDR3: ASNLAGVGEQY; J: TRBJ2-7; size: few; V: TRBV28
CDR3: ASSPRGDSYEQY; J: TRBJ2-7; size: few; V: TRBV9
CDR3: ASSLAAGGRAFETQY; J: TRBJ2-5; size: few; V: TRBV5-1
CDR3: ASSSRQGQKNTIY; J: TRBJ1-3; size: few; V: TRBV19
CDR3: ASSLFSAGGAEEQF; J: TRBJ2-1; size: few; V: TRBV11-3
CDR3: ASSKGASNQPQH; J: TRBJ1-5; size: .; V: TRBV9
CDR3: ASSGTVNEKLF; J: TRBJ1-4; size: few; V: TRBV19
CDR3: ASRGGDHSNQPQH; J: TRBJ1-5; size: .; V: TRBV11-3
CDR3: ASSIPGRVAYEQY; J: TRBJ2-7; size: .; V: TRBV28
CDR3: ASSIFAGNTEAF; J: TRBJ1-1; size: .; V: TRBV19
CDR3: ASSFRGEETQY; J: TRBJ2-5; size: .; V: TRBV28
CDR3: ASSSGPWSEKLF; J: TRBJ1-4; size: .; V: TRBV18